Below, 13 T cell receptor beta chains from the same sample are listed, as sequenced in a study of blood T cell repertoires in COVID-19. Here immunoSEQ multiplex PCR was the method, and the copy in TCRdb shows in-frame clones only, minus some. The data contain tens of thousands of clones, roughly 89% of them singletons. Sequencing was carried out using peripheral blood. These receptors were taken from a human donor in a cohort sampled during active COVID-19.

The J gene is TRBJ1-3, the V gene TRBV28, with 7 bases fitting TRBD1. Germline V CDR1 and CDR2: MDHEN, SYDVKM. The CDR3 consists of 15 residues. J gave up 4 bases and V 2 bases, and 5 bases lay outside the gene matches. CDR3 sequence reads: CASSLKGALGNTIYF. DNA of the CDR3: TGTGCCAGCAGTTTAAAGGGGGCTCTAGGAAACACCATATATTTT.

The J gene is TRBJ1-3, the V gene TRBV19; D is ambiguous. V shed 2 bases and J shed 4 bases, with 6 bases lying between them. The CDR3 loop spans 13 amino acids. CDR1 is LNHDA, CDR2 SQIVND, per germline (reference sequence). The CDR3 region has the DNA TGTGCCAGTAGTATATGGCCAGGAAACACCATATATTTT. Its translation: CASSIWPGNTIYF.

CDR3 loop: CASSQDWEGLYEQYF. CDR3 bases: TGTGCCAGCAGCCAAGATTGGGAGGGACTCTACGAGCAGTACTTC. This rearrangement joins TRBV4-2 to TRBJ2-7, with 7 bases lining up with TRBD2. In germline, CDR1 is LGHNA, CDR2 YNFKEQ. CDR3 length equals 15 residues. The junction had 5 bases not matched to a gene; V was cut back by 0 bases and J by 3 bases.

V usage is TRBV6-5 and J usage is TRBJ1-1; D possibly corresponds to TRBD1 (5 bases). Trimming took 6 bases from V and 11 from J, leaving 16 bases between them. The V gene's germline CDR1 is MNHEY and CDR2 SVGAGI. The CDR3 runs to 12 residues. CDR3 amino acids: CASSQGVGLAFF. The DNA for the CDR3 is TGTGCCAGCAGCCAAGGGGTGGGTCTCGCTTTCTTT.

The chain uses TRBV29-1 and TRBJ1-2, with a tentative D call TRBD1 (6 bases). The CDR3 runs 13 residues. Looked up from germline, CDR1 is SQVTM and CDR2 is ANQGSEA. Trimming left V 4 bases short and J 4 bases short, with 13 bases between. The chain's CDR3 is CSVGGGGLYGYTF. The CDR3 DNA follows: TGCAGCGTTGGGGGCGGGGGCCTCTATGGCTACACCTTC.

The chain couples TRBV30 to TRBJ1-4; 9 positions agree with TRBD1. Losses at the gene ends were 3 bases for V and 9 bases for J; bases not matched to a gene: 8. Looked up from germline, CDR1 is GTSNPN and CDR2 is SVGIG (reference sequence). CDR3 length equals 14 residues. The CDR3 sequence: CAWRETGGNKKLFF. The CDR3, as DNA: TGTGCCTGGAGGGAAACAGGGGGCAATAAAAAACTGTTTTTT. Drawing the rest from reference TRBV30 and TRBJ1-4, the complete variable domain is SQTIHQWPATLVQPVGSPLSLECTVEGTSNPNLYWYRQAAGRGLQLLFYSVGIGQISSEVPQNLSASRPQDRQFILSSKKLLLSDSGFYLCAWRETGGNKKLFFGSGTQLSVL.

CDR3 amino acids: CASSESRGADSYEQYF. In DNA form, the CDR3 reads TGTGCCAGCAGCGAGTCGCGGGGGGCCGACTCCTACGAGCAGTACTTC. This chain uses TRBV11-2 with TRBJ2-7, with 8 bases matching TRBD2. The CDR3 loop spans 16 amino acids. The V segment lost 5 bases and the J segment 0 bases; nucleotides outside the gene matches: 9. Germline V CDR1 and CDR2: SGHAT, FQNNGV.

The CDR3 DNA reads as TGTGCCAGCAGCCAAGCAGGGGCCTACGAGCAGTACTTC. This encodes CASSQAGAYEQYF. This sequence joins TRBV14 and TRBJ2-7; tentative D call: TRBD1 (6 bases). Per the germline V gene, CDR1 is SGHDN and CDR2 is FVKESK. CDR3 length equals 13 residues. Trimming pared 1 base from V and 2 bases from J, leaving 6 bases between.

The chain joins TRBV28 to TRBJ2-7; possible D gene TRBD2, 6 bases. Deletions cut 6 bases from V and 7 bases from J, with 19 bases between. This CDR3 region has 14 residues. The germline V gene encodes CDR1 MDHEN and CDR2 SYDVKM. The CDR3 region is CASSRTTARGEQYF. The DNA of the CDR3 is TGTGCCAGCAGCCGGACTACGGCCCGAGGTGAGCAGTACTTC.

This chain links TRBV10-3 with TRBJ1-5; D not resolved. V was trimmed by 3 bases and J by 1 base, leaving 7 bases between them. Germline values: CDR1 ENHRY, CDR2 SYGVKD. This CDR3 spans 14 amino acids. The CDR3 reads CAISERGSNQPQHF. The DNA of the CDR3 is TGTGCCATCAGTGAACGGGGAAGCAATCAGCCCCAGCATTTT.

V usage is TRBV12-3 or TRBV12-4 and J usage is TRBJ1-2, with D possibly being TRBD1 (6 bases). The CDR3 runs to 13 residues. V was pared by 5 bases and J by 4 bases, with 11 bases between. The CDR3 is CASSPARGYGYTF. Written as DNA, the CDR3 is TGTGCCAGCAGTCCCGCCAGGGGCTATGGCTACACCTTC.

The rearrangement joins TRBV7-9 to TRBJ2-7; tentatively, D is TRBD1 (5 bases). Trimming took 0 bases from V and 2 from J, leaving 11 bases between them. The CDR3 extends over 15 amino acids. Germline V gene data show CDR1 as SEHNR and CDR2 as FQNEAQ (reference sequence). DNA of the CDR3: TGTGCCAGCAGCTTAGCCGACAGTCCCGCCTACGAGCAGTACTTC. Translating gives CASSLADSPAYEQYF.

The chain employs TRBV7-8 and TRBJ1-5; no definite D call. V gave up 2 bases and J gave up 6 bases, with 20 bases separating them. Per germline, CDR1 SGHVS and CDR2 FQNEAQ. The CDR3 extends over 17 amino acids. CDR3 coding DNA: TGTGCCAGCAGCTTATCAGGACGGCGGGTCGGCAGTCAGCCCCAGCATTTT. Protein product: CASSLSGRRVGSQPQHF.